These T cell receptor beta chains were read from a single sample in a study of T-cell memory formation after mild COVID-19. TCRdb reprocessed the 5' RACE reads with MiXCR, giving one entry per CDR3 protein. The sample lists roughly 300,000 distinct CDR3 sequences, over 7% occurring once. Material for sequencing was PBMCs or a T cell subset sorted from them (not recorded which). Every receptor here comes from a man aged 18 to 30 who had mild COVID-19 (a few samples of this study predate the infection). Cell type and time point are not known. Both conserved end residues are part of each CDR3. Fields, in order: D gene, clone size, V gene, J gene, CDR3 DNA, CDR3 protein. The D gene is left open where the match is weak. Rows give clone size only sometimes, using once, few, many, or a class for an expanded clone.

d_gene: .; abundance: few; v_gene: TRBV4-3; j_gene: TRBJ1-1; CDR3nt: TGCGCCAGCAGCCAAGAAAGCGGAGCTGAAGCTTTCTTT; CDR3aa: CASSQESGAEAFF
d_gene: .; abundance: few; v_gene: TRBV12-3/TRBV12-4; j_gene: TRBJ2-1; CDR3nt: TGTGCCAGCAGTTTTTTATTGGGGGGCGCCTACAATGAGCAGTTCTTC; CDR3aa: CASSFLLGGAYNEQFF
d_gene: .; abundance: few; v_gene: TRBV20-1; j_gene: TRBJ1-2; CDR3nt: TGCAGTGCTAGTGACCTTACTGCCTATGGCTACACCTTC; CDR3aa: CSASDLTAYGYTF
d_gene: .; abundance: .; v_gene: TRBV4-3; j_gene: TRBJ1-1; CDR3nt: TGCGCCAGCAGCCAAGAATTCAGGAACACTGAAGCTTTCTTT; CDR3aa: CASSQEFRNTEAFF
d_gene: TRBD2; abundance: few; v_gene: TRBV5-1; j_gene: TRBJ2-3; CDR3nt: TGCGCCAGCAGCAACCCCGGGACTAGCGGGGGGCCCTACACAGATACGCAGTATTTT; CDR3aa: CASSNPGTSGGPYTDTQYF
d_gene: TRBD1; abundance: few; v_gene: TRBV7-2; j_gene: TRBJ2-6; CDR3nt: TGTGCCAGCAGCTTAGCTCAGGGACAGGGTGCCCGGGACTCTGGGGCCAACGTCCTGACTTTC; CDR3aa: CASSLAQGQGARDSGANVLTF
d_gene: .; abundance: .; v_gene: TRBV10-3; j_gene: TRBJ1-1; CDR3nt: TGTGCCATCAGTGAGTCCCCGGGTACGAACACTGAAGCTTTCTTT; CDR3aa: CAISESPGTNTEAFF
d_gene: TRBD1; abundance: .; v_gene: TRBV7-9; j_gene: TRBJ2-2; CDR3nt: TGTGCCAGCAGCTTACAGGGGGAAACCGCCGGGGAGCTGTTTTTT; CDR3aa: CASSLQGETAGELFF
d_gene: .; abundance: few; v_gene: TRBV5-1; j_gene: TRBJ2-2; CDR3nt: TGCGCCAGCAGCATCAGCCGTGGGGGGCCCCCCACCGGGGAGCTGTTTTTT; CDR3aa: CASSISRGGPPTGELFF
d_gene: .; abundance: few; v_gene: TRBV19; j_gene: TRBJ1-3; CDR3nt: TGTGCCAGTAGTGCCCTGGGGGATTACGGAAACACCATATATTTT; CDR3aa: CASSALGDYGNTIYF
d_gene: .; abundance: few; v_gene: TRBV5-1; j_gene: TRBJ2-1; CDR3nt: TGCGCCAGCAGCTTGGTAGGCAGGTTCGATGAGCAGTTCTTC; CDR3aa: CASSLVGRFDEQFF
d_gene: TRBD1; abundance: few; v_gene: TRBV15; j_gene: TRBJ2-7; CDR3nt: TGTGCCACCAGCAAACCGGGACAGGGACACTACGAGCAGTACTTC; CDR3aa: CATSKPGQGHYEQYF
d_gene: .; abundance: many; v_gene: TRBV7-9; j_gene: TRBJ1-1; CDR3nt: TGTGCCAGCAGCTATTTAACTCTGAACACTGAAGCTTTCTTT; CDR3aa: CASSYLTLNTEAFF
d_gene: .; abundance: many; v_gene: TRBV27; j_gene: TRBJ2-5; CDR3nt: TGTGCCAGCAGTTCTGCTCCCCAAGAGACCCAGTACTTC; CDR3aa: CASSSAPQETQYF
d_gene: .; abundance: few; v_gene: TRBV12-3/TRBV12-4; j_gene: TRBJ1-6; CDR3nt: TGTGCCAGCAGGTGGACAGACTATAATTCACCCCTCCACTTT; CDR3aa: CASRWTDYNSPLHF
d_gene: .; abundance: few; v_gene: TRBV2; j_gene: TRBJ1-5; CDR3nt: TGTGCCAGCAGTGAACTGGCAGGGAATCAGCCCCAGCATTTT; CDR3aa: CASSELAGNQPQHF
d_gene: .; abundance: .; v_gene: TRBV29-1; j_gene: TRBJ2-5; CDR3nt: TGCAGCGTTGACGGAGGGTTGGAGGAGACCCAGTACTTC; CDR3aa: CSVDGGLEETQYF
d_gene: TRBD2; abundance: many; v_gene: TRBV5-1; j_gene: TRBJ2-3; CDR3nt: TGCGCCAGCAGCTTGGGTCTAGCGGCCTCAGATACGCAGTATTTT; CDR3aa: CASSLGLAASDTQYF
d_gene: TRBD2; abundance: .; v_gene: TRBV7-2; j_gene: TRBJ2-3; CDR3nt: TGTGCCAGCAGCTTTCTGGCGGGGGACACAGATACGCAGTATTTT; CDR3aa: CASSFLAGDTDTQYF
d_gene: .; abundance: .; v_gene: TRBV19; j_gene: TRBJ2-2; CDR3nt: TGTGCCAGTAGTACAGCATTCTACACCGGGGAGCTGTTTTTT; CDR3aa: CASSTAFYTGELFF
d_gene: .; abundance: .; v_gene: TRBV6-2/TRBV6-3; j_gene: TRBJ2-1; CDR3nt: TGTGCCAGCAGTTACCGCGTAGATACCAATGAGCAGTTCTTC; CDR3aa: CASSYRVDTNEQFF
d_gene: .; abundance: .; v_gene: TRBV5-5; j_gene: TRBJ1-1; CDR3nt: TGTGCCAGCAGCTTGGGTGCCCCTACAGTGAACACTGAAGCTTTCTTT; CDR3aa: CASSLGAPTVNTEAFF
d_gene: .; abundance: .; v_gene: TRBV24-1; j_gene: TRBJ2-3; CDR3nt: TGTGCCACCAGTGATCCCGGTGACCGCGGACAAGATACGCAGTATTTT; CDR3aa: CATSDPGDRGQDTQYF
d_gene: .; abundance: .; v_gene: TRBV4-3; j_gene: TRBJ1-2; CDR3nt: TGCGCCAGCAGCCAGGTCCCTAACTATGGCTACACCTTC; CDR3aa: CASSQVPNYGYTF
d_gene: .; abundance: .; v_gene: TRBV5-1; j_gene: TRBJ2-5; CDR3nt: TGCGCCAGCAGCTACGGACAGGGAGGGAGAGAGACCCAGTACTTC; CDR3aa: CASSYGQGGRETQYF
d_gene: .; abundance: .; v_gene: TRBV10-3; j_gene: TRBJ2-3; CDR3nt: TGTGCCATCAGTGGGGAGGCAGTCCCTAGCACAGATACGCAGTATTTT; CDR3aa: CAISGEAVPSTDTQYF
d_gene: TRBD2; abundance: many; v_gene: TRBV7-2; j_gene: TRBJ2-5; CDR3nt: TGTGCCAGCAGCCCGTCGCGGGCGGGGGGGCGTGAGACCCAGTACTTC; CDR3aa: CASSPSRAGGRETQYF
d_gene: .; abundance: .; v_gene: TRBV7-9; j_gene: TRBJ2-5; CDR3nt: TGTGCCAGCAGCTTAGTCGGCCCGACCAAGAGGTACCAGTACTTC; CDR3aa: CASSLVGPTKRYQYF
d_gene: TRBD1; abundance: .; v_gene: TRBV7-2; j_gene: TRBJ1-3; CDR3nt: TGTGCCAGCAGCTTAGCCCCTCAGGGGGCTGGAAACACCATATATTTT; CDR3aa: CASSLAPQGAGNTIYF